This TCR beta chain originates from a study of T cell repertoires in cytomegalovirus infection. Turning to the study itself: The study used recently identified HLA-C-restricted and well-studied HLA-B-restricted CMV epitopes. Public TCR beta signatures were indicative of both CMV infection and a matching HLA type. Study results and limitations: Cumulative frequency (of public TCR beta family members) identified carriers of CMV plus the relevant HLA. Dominant in the ex vivo response were TCR beta clonotypes restricted by HLA-C and specific for CMV.

A single record per CDR3 protein comes from TCRdb applying MiXCR to the reads. The sample holds approximately 81,000 distinct CDR3 sequences, approximately 24% seen once. A remark on this clonotype: What it binds is unknown.

This material consisted of CD8+ T cells from cultured PBMCs, taken from culture after CMV antigen stimulation. This TCR came from a human donor in good health (CMV status not recorded). Some clones in this sample may be carry-over from other donors' samples.

CDR3 DNA: TGTGCCAGTACCTACAACCCCGGAGGGGGAGTCCCCTACGAGCAGTACTTC. Amino acid sequence: CASTYNPGGGVPYEQYF. The chain combines TRBV19 with TRBJ2-7, with D perhaps being TRBD1 or TRBD2 (6 bases each). The germline gives CDR1 LNHDA, CDR2 SQIVND (reference sequence). The CDR3 extends over 17 amino acids. Trimming cost V 7 bases and J 2 bases, with 24 bases left between them.